The sequence of this T cell receptor beta chain was determined in a study of early T cells in non-severe SARS-CoV-2 infection. Study results and limitations: Missing private and CD4 specificities, VDJdb matching favored anti-spike CD8 responses.

This clonotype was found many times. Its antigen remains unknown. V lost 3 bases, J lost 5 bases, and 4 bases stayed unmatched. The CDR3 runs 15 residues. Germline CDR1 and CDR2: MGHDK and SYGVNS. Attachment of unique molecular identifiers to individual cDNA molecules was performed. TCRdb reprocessed the 5' RACE reads via MiXCR and lists one record per CDR3 protein. Of fewer than 80,000 distinct CDR3 sequences listed, roughly 8.2% were seen once; the top ten hold roughly 12%. J is TRBJ2-2 and V is TRBV25-1, with 9 bases lining up with TRBD1. This TCR derives from an adult who was a healthcare worker with PCR-confirmed SARS-CoV-2 infection or an uninfected control (not recorded which). The sequenced sample was whole blood, obtained at baseline. CDR3 sequence: CASSEDRGWTGELFF. CDR3 coding DNA: TGTGCCAGCAGTGAGGACAGGGGTTGGACCGGGGAGCTGTTTTTT.